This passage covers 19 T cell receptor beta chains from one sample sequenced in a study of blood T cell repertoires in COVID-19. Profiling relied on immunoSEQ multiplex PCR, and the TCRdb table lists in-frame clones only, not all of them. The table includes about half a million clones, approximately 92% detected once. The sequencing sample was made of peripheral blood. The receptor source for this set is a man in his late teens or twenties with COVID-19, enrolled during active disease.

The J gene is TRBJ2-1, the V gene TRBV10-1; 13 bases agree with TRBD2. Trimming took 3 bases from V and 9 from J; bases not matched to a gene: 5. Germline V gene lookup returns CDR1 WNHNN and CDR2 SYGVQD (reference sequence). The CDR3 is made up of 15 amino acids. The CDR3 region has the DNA TGCGCCAGCAGTGAAGGGACTAGCGGGGAGGGTGAGCAGTTCTTC. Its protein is CASSEGTSGEGEQFF.

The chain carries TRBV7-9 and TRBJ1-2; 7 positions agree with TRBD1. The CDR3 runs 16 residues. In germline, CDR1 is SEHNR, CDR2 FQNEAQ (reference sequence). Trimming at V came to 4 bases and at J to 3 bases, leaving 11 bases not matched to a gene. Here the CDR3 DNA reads TGTGCCAGCAGCTCACCCTCAGAAGACAGGGACTATGGCTACACCTTC. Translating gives CASSSPSEDRDYGYTF.

The CDR3 spells CASSPGIRASDNTGELFF. The DNA of the CDR3 is TGTGCCAGCTCTCCAGGGATTAGGGCTAGCGATAACACCGGGGAGCTGTTTTTT. The rearrangement uses TRBV7-6 and TRBJ2-2; possibly TRBD2 for D (6 bases). The V and J ends lost 8 bases and 2 bases respectively, with 24 bases between them. The length of the CDR3 is 18 residues. Germline V gene sequence: CDR1 SGHVS, CDR2 FNYEAQ.

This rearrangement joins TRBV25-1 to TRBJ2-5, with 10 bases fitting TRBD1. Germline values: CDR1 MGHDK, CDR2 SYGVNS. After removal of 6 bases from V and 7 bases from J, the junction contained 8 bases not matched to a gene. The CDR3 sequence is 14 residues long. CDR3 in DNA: TGTGCCAGCAGGGGGGGGACAGGGGATGGGACCCAGTACTTC. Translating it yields CASRGGTGDGTQYF.

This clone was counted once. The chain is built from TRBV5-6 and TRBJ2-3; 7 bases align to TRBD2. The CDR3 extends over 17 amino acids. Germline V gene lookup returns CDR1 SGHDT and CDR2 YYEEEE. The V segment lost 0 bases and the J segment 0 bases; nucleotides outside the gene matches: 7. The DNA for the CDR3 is TGTGCCAGCAGCTTGGCCGGGAGCGGGGCTAGCACAGATACGCAGTATTTT. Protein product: CASSLAGSGASTDTQYF.

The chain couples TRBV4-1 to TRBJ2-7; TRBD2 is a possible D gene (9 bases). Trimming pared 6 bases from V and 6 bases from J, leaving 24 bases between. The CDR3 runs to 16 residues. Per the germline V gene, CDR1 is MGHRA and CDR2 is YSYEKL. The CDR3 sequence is CASSQGASGKALEQYF. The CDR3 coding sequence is TGCGCCAGCAGTCAGGGGGCTAGCGGGAAAGCCCTCGAGCAGTACTTC.

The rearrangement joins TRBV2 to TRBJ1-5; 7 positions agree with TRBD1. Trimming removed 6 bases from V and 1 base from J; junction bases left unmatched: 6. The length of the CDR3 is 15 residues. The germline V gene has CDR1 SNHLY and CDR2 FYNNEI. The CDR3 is CASRTGTVSNQPQHF. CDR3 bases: TGTGCCAGCAGGACGGGGACAGTCAGCAATCAGCCCCAGCATTTT.

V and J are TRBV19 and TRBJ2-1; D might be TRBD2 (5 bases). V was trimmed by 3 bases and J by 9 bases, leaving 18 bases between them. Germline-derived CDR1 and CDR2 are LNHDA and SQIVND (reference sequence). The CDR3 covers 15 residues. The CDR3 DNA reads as TGTGCCAGTAGTATCACGCTAGCCGGACGAGGTGAGCAGTTCTTC. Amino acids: CASSITLAGRGEQFF.

The CDR3 DNA is TGCGCCAGCAGCTTGGCCGTGACAGGGAGTGACGAGCAGTACTTC. It translates to CASSLAVTGSDEQYF. The chain links TRBV5-1 to TRBJ2-7; 7 bases align to TRBD1. Per germline, CDR1 SGHRS and CDR2 YFSETQ. The CDR3 is 15 amino acids. Unmatched junction bases numbered 8, after V lost 0 bases and J lost 5 bases.

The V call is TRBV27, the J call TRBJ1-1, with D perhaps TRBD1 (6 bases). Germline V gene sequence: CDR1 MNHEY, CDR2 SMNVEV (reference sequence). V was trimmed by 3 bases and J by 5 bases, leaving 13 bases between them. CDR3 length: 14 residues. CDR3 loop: CASSLGGAVTEAFF. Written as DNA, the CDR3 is TGTGCCAGCAGTTTGGGGGGGGCAGTAACTGAAGCTTTCTTT.

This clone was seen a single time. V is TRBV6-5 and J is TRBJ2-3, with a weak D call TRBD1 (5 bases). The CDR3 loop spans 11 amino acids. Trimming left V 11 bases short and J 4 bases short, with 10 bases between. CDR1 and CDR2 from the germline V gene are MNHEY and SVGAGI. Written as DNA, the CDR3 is TGTGCCGCAAGGGGTTCAGATACGCAGTATTTT. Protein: CAARGSDTQYF.

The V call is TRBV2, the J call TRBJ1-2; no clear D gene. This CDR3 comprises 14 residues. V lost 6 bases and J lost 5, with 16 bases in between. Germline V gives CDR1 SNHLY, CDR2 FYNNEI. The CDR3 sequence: CASRGGSGLYGYTF. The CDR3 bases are TGTGCCAGCAGAGGAGGGTCGGGGTTGTATGGCTACACCTTC.

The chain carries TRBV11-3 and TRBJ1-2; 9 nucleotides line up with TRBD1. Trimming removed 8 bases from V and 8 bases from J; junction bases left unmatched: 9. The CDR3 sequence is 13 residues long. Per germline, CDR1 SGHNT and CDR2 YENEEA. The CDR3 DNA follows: TGTGCCAGCGCCGGATGGACAGGGGAGGGCTACACCTTC. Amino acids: CASAGWTGEGYTF.

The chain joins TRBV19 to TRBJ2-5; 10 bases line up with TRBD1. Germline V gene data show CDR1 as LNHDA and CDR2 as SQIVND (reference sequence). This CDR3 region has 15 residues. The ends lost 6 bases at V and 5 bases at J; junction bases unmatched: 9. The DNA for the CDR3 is TGTGCCAGTAGCCCCTGGGGACAGGGGAGGGAGACCCAGTACTTC. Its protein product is CASSPWGQGRETQYF.

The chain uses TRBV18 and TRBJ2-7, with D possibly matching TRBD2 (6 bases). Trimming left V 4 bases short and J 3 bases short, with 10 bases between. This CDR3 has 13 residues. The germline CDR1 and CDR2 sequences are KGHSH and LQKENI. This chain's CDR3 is CASSLGRYYEQYF. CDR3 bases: TGTGCCAGCTCACTTGGGAGGTACTACGAGCAGTACTTC.

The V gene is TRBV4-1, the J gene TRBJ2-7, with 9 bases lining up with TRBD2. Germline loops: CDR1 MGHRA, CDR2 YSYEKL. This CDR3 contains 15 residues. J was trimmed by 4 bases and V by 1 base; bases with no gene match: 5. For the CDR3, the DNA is TGCGCCAGCAGCCAAGTGGGACTAGCAGTGTACGAGCAGTACTTC. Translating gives CASSQVGLAVYEQYF.

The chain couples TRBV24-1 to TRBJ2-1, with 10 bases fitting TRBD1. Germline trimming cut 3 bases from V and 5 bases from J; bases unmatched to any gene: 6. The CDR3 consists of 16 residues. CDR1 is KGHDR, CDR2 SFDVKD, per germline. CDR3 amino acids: CATSDTDRGRNNEQFF. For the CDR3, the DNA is TGTGCCACCAGTGATACGGACAGGGGGAGGAACAATGAGCAGTTCTTC.

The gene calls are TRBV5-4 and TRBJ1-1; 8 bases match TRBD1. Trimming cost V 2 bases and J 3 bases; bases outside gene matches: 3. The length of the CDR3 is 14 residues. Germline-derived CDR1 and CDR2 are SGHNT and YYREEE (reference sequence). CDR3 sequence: CASSLQGGHTEAFF. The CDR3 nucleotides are TGTGCCAGCAGCTTACAGGGGGGACACACTGAAGCTTTCTTT.

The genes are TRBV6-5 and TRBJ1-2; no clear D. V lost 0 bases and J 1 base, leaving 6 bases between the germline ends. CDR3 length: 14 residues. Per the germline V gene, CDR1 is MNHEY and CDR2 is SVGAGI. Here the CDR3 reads CASSYSNSNYGYTF. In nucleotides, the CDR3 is TGTGCCAGCAGTTACTCGAACAGTAACTATGGCTACACCTTC.